These T cell receptor beta chains were read from a single sample in a study of vaccination effects on CD4 cells after COVID-19. This table comes from immunoSEQ multiplex PCR, and its TCRdb copy is limited to in-frame clones, with some not included. The repertoire consists of about 73,000 clones, with about four fifths occurring once and the leading ten covering over 2.5%. Their antigens remain unidentified. Specimen: CD4+ T cells from PBMCs cultured with HCoV-NL63 spike peptides, collected before COVID-19 vaccination. Receptors were obtained from a human donor who received a COVID-19 vaccine. CDR3s include the opening cysteine and the closing phenylalanine or tryptophan. D genes are given only for firm matches. Rows may omit the clone size; those that give it use once, few, many or a size class.

V	D	J	size	CDR3	DNA
TRBV7-2	TRBD1	TRBJ2-5	.	CASSSNSGGTKTQYF	TGTGCCAGCAGCTCCAACTCAGGGGGCACGAAGACCCAGTACTTC
TRBV6-2/TRBV6-3	.	TRBJ2-1	.	CASSFIPGHNNEQFF	TGTGCCAGCAGTTTCATCCCGGGGCACAACAATGAGCAGTTCTTC
TRBV10-2	.	TRBJ1-5	.	CASSSSRTVGILSNQPQHF	TGCGCCAGCAGTTCCTCAAGGACAGTAGGGATCCTTAGCAATCAGCCCCAGCATTTT
TRBV4-1	.	TRBJ2-5	.	CASSQDVVAKTQYF	TGCGCCAGCAGCCAAGATGTGGTTGCGAAGACCCAGTACTTC
TRBV12-3/TRBV12-4	.	TRBJ1-5	.	CASSLGLRQPQHF	TGTGCCAGCAGTTTGGGCCTGAGGCAGCCCCAGCATTTT
TRBV13	TRBD1	TRBJ2-5	few	CASSSNRGGETQYF	TGTGCCAGCAGCTCTAACAGGGGCGGGGAGACCCAGTACTTC
TRBV4-3	.	TRBJ1-5	few	CASSQESHSNQPQHF	TGCGCCAGCAGCCAAGAGTCGCATAGCAATCAGCCCCAGCATTTT
TRBV19	.	TRBJ2-6	.	CASNTRAGANVLTF	TGTGCCAGTAACACTAGGGCTGGGGCCAACGTCCTGACTTTC
TRBV18	.	TRBJ1-2	.	CASSPTGPYGYTF	TGTGCCAGCTCACCAACAGGACCCTATGGCTACACCTTC
TRBV5-1	.	TRBJ1-2	.	CASSLESGAVYGYTF	TGCGCCAGCAGCTTGGAATCCGGGGCAGTCTATGGCTACACCTTC
TRBV5-5	.	TRBJ2-1	.	CASSFGAATYNEQFF	TGTGCCAGCAGCTTCGGGGCAGCGACCTACAATGAGCAGTTCTTC
TRBV6-1	.	TRBJ2-3	.	CASSEGGTDTQYF	TGTGCCAGCAGTGAAGGGGGGACAGATACGCAGTATTTT
TRBV12-3/TRBV12-4	.	TRBJ2-5	.	CASSIRGETQYF	TGTGCCAGCAGTATTAGGGGGGAGACCCAGTACTTC